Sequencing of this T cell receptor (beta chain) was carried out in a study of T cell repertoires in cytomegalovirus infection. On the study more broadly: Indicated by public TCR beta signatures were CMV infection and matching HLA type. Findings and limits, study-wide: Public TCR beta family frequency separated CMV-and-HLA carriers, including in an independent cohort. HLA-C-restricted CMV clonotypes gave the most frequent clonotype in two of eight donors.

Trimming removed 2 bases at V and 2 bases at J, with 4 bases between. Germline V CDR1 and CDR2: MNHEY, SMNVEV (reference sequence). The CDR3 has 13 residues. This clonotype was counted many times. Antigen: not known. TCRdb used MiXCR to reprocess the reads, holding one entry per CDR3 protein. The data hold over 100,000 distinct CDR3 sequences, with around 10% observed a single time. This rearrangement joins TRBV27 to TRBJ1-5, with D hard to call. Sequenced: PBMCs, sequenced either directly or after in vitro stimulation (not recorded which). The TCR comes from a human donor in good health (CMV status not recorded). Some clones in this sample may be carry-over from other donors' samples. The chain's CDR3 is CASSLMGNQPQHF. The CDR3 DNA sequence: TGTGCCAGCAGTTTAATGGGCAATCAGCCCCAGCATTTT.